Each of the 10 T cell receptor beta chains below was sequenced from the same sample in a study of cytomegalovirus exposure and HLA in healthy donors (dated by TCRdb to the late 2010s). Libraries came from the immunoSEQ multiplex PCR assay. Entries here come from immuneACCESS through TCRdb and include only in-frame sequences with V and J called. Some clones fail to appear in such tables; in the studies checked, an unresolved V gene covers under half of the shortfall, and the cause of the remainder is unknown. The sample table shows over 250,000 clones, and around 86% are seen once. Of the sample, roughly 0.99% falls within the top ten clones. The sample comprised PBMCs. Source of these receptors: a woman in her late teens or twenties in good health and CMV-seronegative.

The chain has TRBV4-1 and TRBJ2-7, with D possibly being TRBD1 (6 bases). The germline V gene encodes CDR1 MGHRA and CDR2 YSYEKL. CDR3 length: 14 amino acids. V lost 8 bases and J 0 bases, leaving 14 bases between the germline ends. The chain's CDR3 is CASAEGTFSYEQYF. Here the CDR3 DNA reads TGCGCCAGCGCTGAAGGGACATTCTCCTACGAGCAGTACTTC.

The V call is TRBV4-1, the J call TRBJ2-1, with 9 bases that match TRBD2. The CDR3 is made up of 16 amino acids. V shed 4 bases, J shed 3 bases, and the junction held 7 bases outside the gene matches. Per the germline V gene, CDR1 is MGHRA and CDR2 is YSYEKL. The CDR3 sequence: CASSPPLAGIYNEQFF. For the CDR3, the DNA is TGCGCCAGCAGCCCGCCCCTAGCGGGGATCTACAATGAGCAGTTCTTC.

The rearrangement joins TRBV10-3 to TRBJ2-6; 9 nucleotides line up with TRBD1. In germline, CDR1 is ENHRY, CDR2 SYGVKD. The J segment lost 2 bases and the V segment lost 11 bases, leaving 7 bases of the junction unmatched. The CDR3 has 15 residues. CDR3 bases: TGTGCCTATGCAACAGGGGGCGCTGGGGCCAACGTCCTGACTTTC. It codes for CAYATGGAGANVLTF.

The gene calls are TRBV27 and TRBJ1-1; 7 positions agree with TRBD1. Germline-derived CDR1 and CDR2 are MNHEY and SMNVEV (reference sequence). The CDR3 sequence is 14 residues long. The V and J ends lost 4 bases and 4 bases, in that order; junction bases with no gene match: 6. This chain's CDR3 is CASSSWTGTTEAFF. The DNA of the CDR3 is TGTGCCAGCAGTTCCTGGACAGGAACCACTGAAGCTTTCTTT.

The gene calls are TRBV5-3 and TRBJ2-3; possibly TRBD1 for D (6 bases). TRBV5-3 is flagged as an ORF with uncertain function. Trimming pared 0 bases from V and 6 bases from J, leaving 14 bases between. This CDR3 region has 15 residues. CDR3 in DNA: TGTGCCAGAAGCTTGGGGACAGAGCCGGTGGATACGCAGTATTTT. Its translation: CARSLGTEPVDTQYF.

The J gene is TRBJ1-2, the V gene TRBV5-1, with D hard to call. The CDR3 contains 14 residues. Germline V gives CDR1 SGHRS, CDR2 YFSETQ. V gave up 1 base and J gave up 2 bases, with 9 bases separating them. In DNA, the CDR3 is TGCGCCAGCAGCTTGCCAGGTGGGAACTATGGCTACACCTTC. Its protein product is CASSLPGGNYGYTF.

The V call is TRBV10-1, the J call TRBJ2-7; D gene unclear. V lost 2 bases to trimming and J lost 0 bases, with 8 bases between them. This CDR3 spans 14 amino acids. Per the germline V gene, CDR1 is WNHNN and CDR2 is SYGVQD (reference sequence). The CDR3 loop reads CASSEGPGSYEQYF. As DNA, the CDR3 is TGCGCCAGCAGTGAGGGCCCGGGCTCCTACGAGCAGTACTTC.

The chain carries TRBV29-1 and TRBJ1-1; TRBD1 might be the D (6 bases). Trimming pared 4 bases from V and 0 bases from J, leaving 9 bases between. CDR3 size: 13 residues. Germline V CDR1 and CDR2: SQVTM, ANQGSEA. This CDR3 is CSVVGALNTEAFF. The CDR3 DNA reads as TGCAGCGTTGTGGGGGCCTTGAACACTGAAGCTTTCTTT.

In DNA form, the CDR3 reads TGTGCCAGCAGCTTAGCGAGGGGACAGGGTCGATACACCTTC. It translates to CASSLARGQGRYTF. The chain couples TRBV7-8 to TRBJ1-2; TRBD1 aligns across 9 bases. Germline loops: CDR1 SGHVS, CDR2 FQNEAQ. The CDR3 is made up of 14 amino acids. V was clipped by 0 bases and J by 11 bases; unmatched bases: 7.

The chain is built from TRBV2 and TRBJ2-1, with D perhaps matching TRBD2 (7 bases). CDR3 size: 15 residues. The germline V gene encodes CDR1 SNHLY and CDR2 FYNNEI. CDR3 in amino acids: CAPRRGRGRHNEQFF. The CDR3, as DNA: TGTGCTCCCCGGCGGGGGCGGGGGCGCCACAATGAGCAGTTCTTC.